Detailed here is one T cell receptor (beta chain). Its antigen remains unknown. The record originates from a study of CD8+ T cells in alopecia areata. Study-level information: Treated patients were dosed with oral tofacitinib, taking 5 to 10 mg twice daily.

Specified treatment: oral pan-JAK inhibitor, 5-10 mg twice daily. Researchers took lesional scalp punch biopsies and peripheral blood from people who were alopecia areata patients. The CDR3 is 18 amino acids. Trimming took 0 bases from V and 0 from J, leaving 18 bases between them. Germline lookup yields CDR1 SGHTS and CDR2 YDEGEE. Study findings and constraints: Tofacitinib yielded significantly lower scalp clonality and fewer expanded CD8+ clones among the top 100.

Following extraction, RNA underwent reverse transcription to cDNA, which served as the sequencing template. Produced via immunoSEQ multiplex PCR; TCRdb's table is partial and in-frame only. This table holds under 7,500 clones, approximately 68% found once. Specimen: skin, collected at week 4, from a patient treated with tofacitinib. This TCR came from a human donor with alopecia areata. This rearrangement joins TRBV5-8 to TRBJ2-5; D is perhaps TRBD2 (6 bases). The CDR3 region has the DNA TGTGCCAGCAGCTTGGTGGGTGTGCCTAGCGCTTACCAAGAGACCCAGTACTTC. Residues: CASSLVGVPSAYQETQYF.